The next 15 T cell receptor beta chains were all read from a single sample in a study of monozygotic twins with inflammatory bowel disease. One entry per CDR3 protein, without DNA, is what TCRdb gives after re-calling the 5' RACE reads. The table for this sample gives 350,000 to 550,000 distinct CDR3 sequences. The sequenced material came from blood. The receptors stem from a human donor with ulcerative colitis or Crohn's disease, or a healthy co-twin of an affected twin (not recorded which).

This rearrangement joins TRBV19 to TRBJ1-2; TCRdb proposes TRBD1, but this gene call is untestable without DNA. This CDR3 has 11 residues. Germline V gives CDR1 LNHDA, CDR2 SQIVND (reference sequence). CDR3 region: CASKQGAAYTF.

This chain joins TRBV24-1 and TRBJ2-5; TCRdb's D call of TRBD2 is untestable without DNA. Per germline, CDR1 KGHDR and CDR2 SFDVKD. This CDR3 region has 13 residues. This CDR3 reads CATSSSGRETQYF.

The V and J genes are TRBV30 and TRBJ2-2. This CDR3 spans 15 amino acids. Germline V gives CDR1 GTSNPN, CDR2 SVGIG (reference sequence). The CDR3 region is CAWSVRLTGTGELFF.

The chain combines TRBV4-1 with TRBJ2-1; TCRdb proposes TRBD2, but this gene call is untestable without DNA. The CDR3 covers 19 residues. Germline assignment: CDR1 MGHRA and CDR2 YSYEKL. CDR3 residues: CASSQVELAGVSSYNEQFF.

The V and J genes are TRBV6-5 and TRBJ2-7; absent DNA, TCRdb's TRBD1 call cannot be checked. The CDR3 loop spans 16 amino acids. Germline assignment: CDR1 MNHEY and CDR2 SVGAGI. The CDR3 sequence: CASSLGQTTFPYEQYF.

The rearrangement links TRBV5-1 to TRBJ2-7; there is no DNA to check the TCRdb D call of TRBD1. The CDR3 loop spans 13 amino acids. Germline CDR1 is SGHRS and CDR2 is YFSETQ. The CDR3: CASSLADTYEQYF.

CDR3 in amino acids: CASSTRTSGGNEQFF. The V and J genes are TRBV5-1 and TRBJ2-1; the D call of TRBD2 rests on TCRdb alone, since no DNA is present to check it. The CDR3 has 15 residues. Germline values: CDR1 SGHRS, CDR2 YFSETQ.

The rearrangement joins TRBV12-3 or TRBV12-4 to TRBJ2-7; TCRdb outputs TRBD2, but without DNA this stays unchecked. This CDR3 comprises 13 residues. This CDR3 reads CASSTNPRTEQYF.

This CDR3 is CATSDFQDSYNEQFF. The J gene is TRBJ2-1, the V gene TRBV24-1. This CDR3 has 15 residues. Germline V gives CDR1 KGHDR, CDR2 SFDVKD.

The chain links TRBV7-2 to TRBJ2-7; no DNA is available, so the TRBD2 call from TCRdb remains unchecked. CDR3 size: 14 residues. CDR1 is SGHTA, CDR2 FQGNSA, per germline. This chain's CDR3 is CASSKTSGLSEQYF. Complete variable domain (other parts from reference TRBV7-2 and TRBJ2-7): GAGVSQSPSNKVTEKGKDVELRCDPISGHTALYWYRQSLGQGLEFLIYFQGNSAPDKSGLPSDRFSAERTGGSVSTLTIQRTQQEDSAVYLCASSKTSGLSEQYFGPGTRLTVT.

The chain has TRBV6-5 and TRBJ1-1; TCRdb outputs TRBD1, but without DNA this stays unchecked. The CDR3 runs 14 residues. Germline V gene lookup returns CDR1 MNHEY and CDR2 SVGAGI. The CDR3 here is CASSFHAGAAEAFF.

The chain links TRBV5-1 to TRBJ1-6; TCRdb picks TRBD1, but there is no DNA to check that call. Germline V gene sequence: CDR1 SGHRS, CDR2 YFSETQ. This CDR3 spans 14 amino acids. The CDR3 loop is CASSLGGDNSPLHF.

The gene calls are TRBV7-2 and TRBJ2-7; with no DNA, the TCRdb D assignment of TRBD2 cannot be verified. Germline CDR1 is SGHTA and CDR2 is FQGNSA. This CDR3 region has 17 residues. Here the CDR3 reads CASSLTRTGLAAYEQYF.

The chain is built from TRBV7-9 and TRBJ2-7; the TCRdb call, TRBD1, lacks DNA for checking. Per the germline V gene, CDR1 is SEHNR and CDR2 is FQNEAQ (reference sequence). The CDR3 has 15 residues. The CDR3 sequence: CASSHRDTVPYEQYF.

The chain employs TRBV30 and TRBJ1-3; TCRdb returns TRBD1, unconfirmable since there is no DNA. Germline CDR1 and CDR2: GTSNPN and SVGIG (reference sequence). The CDR3 has 15 amino acids. CDR3 protein: CAWTSPDRGGNTIYF.